The 24 T cell receptor beta chains below were found in one sample sequenced in a study of blood T cell repertoires in COVID-19 (dated by TCRdb to the early 2020s). Library preparation employed the immunoSEQ multiplex PCR assay. The table comes from immuneACCESS by way of TCRdb, which keeps in-frame sequences with V and J called. Part of the clones is missing from these tables; in studies checked, under half for an unresolved V gene and the rest for unknown reasons. The sample table records over 200,000 clones; about 80% of these occur just once. Jointly, the top ten make up roughly 2.7% of the sample. The source material was peripheral blood. These receptors were collected from a woman aged 40 to 50 with active or convalescent COVID-19.

Here the CDR3 reads CASSNTGRGYTF. The CDR3 nucleotides read TGTGCCAGTAGCAACACAGGGCGCGGCTACACCTTC. The rearrangement uses TRBV19 and TRBJ1-2; tentative D call: TRBD1 (6 bases). The CDR3 has 12 residues. With 6 bases removed from V and 8 bases from J, the gap between germline ends came to 13 bases. Germline CDR1 and CDR2: LNHDA and SQIVND (reference sequence). The full variable domain, with the rest looked up from reference TRBV19 and TRBJ1-2, is DGGITQSPKYLFRKEGQNVTLSCEQNLNHDAMYWYRQDPGQGLRLIYYSQIVNDFQKGDIAEGYSVSREKKESFPLTVTSAQKNPTAFYLCASSNTGRGYTFGSGTRLTVV.

The chain employs TRBV7-2 and TRBJ1-4; possible D gene TRBD1, 5 bases. Germline lookup yields CDR1 SGHTA and CDR2 FQGNSA. V was shortened by 3 bases and J by 7 bases, with 15 bases between the two germline ends. The CDR3 is 15 residues long. CDR3 amino acids: CASSLSSPGGEKLFF. The CDR3 DNA follows: TGTGCCAGCAGCTTGTCGAGCCCGGGGGGTGAAAAACTGTTTTTT.

This clone came up once. The rearrangement uses TRBV7-8 and TRBJ2-1; D is possibly TRBD1 (6 bases). CDR3 size: 15 residues. V gave up 5 bases and J gave up 2 bases, with 13 bases separating them. Germline loops: CDR1 SGHVS, CDR2 FQNEAQ. CDR3 sequence: CASSTNRVPYNEQFF. DNA for the CDR3: TGTGCCAGCAGCACAAACAGGGTCCCCTACAATGAGCAGTTCTTC.

The chain couples TRBV5-1 to TRBJ1-6, with 10 bases matching TRBD1. Germline CDR1 is SGHRS and CDR2 is YFSETQ. The CDR3 sequence is 17 residues long. J lost 7 bases, V lost 4 bases, and 11 bases had no gene match. The CDR3 sequence: CASSETGGGLGNSPLHF. For the CDR3, the DNA is TGCGCCAGCAGCGAGACAGGGGGCGGATTGGGGAATTCACCCCTCCACTTT.

This clone was observed a handful of times. The rearrangement links TRBV30 to TRBJ2-3, with D perhaps matching TRBD1 (6 bases). The CDR3 contains 13 residues. Trimming shortened V by 2 bases and J by 3 bases, and 9 bases separated the two germline ends. CDR1 GTSNPN and CDR2 SVGIG come from the germline V gene (reference sequence). CDR3 residues: CAWSSGVTDTQYF. CDR3 sequence (DNA): TGTGCCTGGAGTTCAGGGGTAACAGATACGCAGTATTTT.

V gene TRBV27 combines with J gene TRBJ1-5; 7 bases are a match to TRBD1. The CDR3 runs to 15 residues. Germline trimming cut 6 bases from V and 0 bases from J; bases unmatched to any gene: 5. The germline V gene encodes CDR1 MNHEY and CDR2 SMNVEV (reference sequence). The CDR3 sequence: CASRLGQYSNQPQHF. The CDR3, as DNA: TGTGCCAGCAGATTGGGACAGTATAGCAATCAGCCCCAGCATTTT.

The rearrangement uses TRBV2 and TRBJ1-3; D may be TRBD1 (5 bases). The CDR3 runs 14 residues. The germline CDR1 and CDR2 sequences are SNHLY and FYNNEI. The V and J ends lost 6 bases and 8 bases respectively, with 17 bases between them. In DNA form, the CDR3 reads TGTGCCAGCAGAATAAACCCCACAGGCGACACCATATATTTT. Its protein product is CASRINPTGDTIYF.

The genes are TRBV7-3 and TRBJ1-2; D uncertain. Germline V gene data show CDR1 as SGHTA and CDR2 as FQGTGA. The CDR3 has 13 amino acids. Trimming stripped 2 bases from V and 11 bases from J, with 15 bases between. The DNA of the CDR3 is TGTGCCAGCAGCTTATTACGGGGTGAGGGTTACACCTTC. Protein sequence: CASSLLRGEGYTF.

The chain recombines TRBV6-5 with TRBJ1-2, with 11 bases lining up with TRBD1. The length of the CDR3 is 15 residues. With 6 bases clipped from V and 4 bases from J, the junction kept 7 bases outside the gene matches. Looked up from germline, CDR1 is MNHEY and CDR2 is SVGAGI. The CDR3 loop reads CASSRAGTGGYGYTF. CDR3 DNA sequence: TGTGCCAGCAGCAGAGCCGGGACAGGGGGCTATGGCTACACCTTC.

This chain uses TRBV7-9 with TRBJ1-2; D gene unclear. Germline V gene sequence: CDR1 SEHNR, CDR2 FQNEAQ (reference sequence). V lost 4 bases and J 4 bases, leaving 10 bases between the germline ends. CDR3 length: 13 amino acids. CDR3 residues: CASSYPGAYGYTF. CDR3 sequence (DNA): TGTGCCAGCAGCTACCCAGGCGCCTATGGCTACACCTTC.

The chain links TRBV27 to TRBJ1-1, with 8 nucleotides matching TRBD1. The length of the CDR3 is 15 residues. Germline values: CDR1 MNHEY, CDR2 SMNVEV (reference sequence). V shed 7 bases, J shed 1 base, and the junction held 8 bases outside the gene matches. The CDR3 bases are TGTGCCAGCAACCCAGAAGGACAGGGGAACACTGAAGCTTTCTTT. Its translation: CASNPEGQGNTEAFF.

The genes are TRBV7-9 and TRBJ2-3; 10 bases align to TRBD1. The CDR3 spans 16 residues. J gave up 2 bases and V 3 bases, and 5 bases lay outside the gene matches. The germline CDR1 and CDR2 sequences are SEHNR and FQNEAQ (reference sequence). As DNA, the CDR3 is TGTGCCAGCAGCTTTTGGGGACAGGGGCCCACAGATACGCAGTATTTT. Translating it yields CASSFWGQGPTDTQYF.

This chain connects TRBV11-3 to TRBJ2-3; 14 nucleotides line up with TRBD2. The J segment lost 4 bases and the V segment lost 1 base, leaving 4 bases of the junction unmatched. The CDR3 totals 17 residues. Per germline, CDR1 SGHNT and CDR2 YENEEA. The CDR3: CASSLVTSGGGSDTQYF. As DNA, the CDR3 is TGTGCCAGCAGCTTAGTGACTAGCGGGGGGGGGTCAGATACGCAGTATTTT.

This chain uses TRBV19 with TRBJ2-4, with D possibly TRBD1 on 5 matching bases. CDR1 is LNHDA and CDR2 is SQIVND in the germline V gene (reference sequence). The length of the CDR3 is 15 residues. Trimming removed 5 bases at V and 1 base at J, with 12 bases between. CDR3 coding DNA: TGTGCCAGTAGTGGGGCCCCCGTGGCCAAAAACATTCAGTACTTC. It codes for CASSGAPVAKNIQYF.

The gene calls are TRBV4-1 and TRBJ2-1; TRBD2 matches at 10 bases. Germline V lookup: CDR1 MGHRA, CDR2 YSYEKL. Trimming at V came to 5 bases and at J to 2 bases, leaving 3 bases not matched to a gene. This CDR3 is built from 15 residues. The CDR3 sequence: CASSERGGTYNEQFF. CDR3 sequence (DNA): TGCGCCAGCAGCGAGCGGGGGGGCACCTACAATGAGCAGTTCTTC.

The rearrangement links TRBV19 to TRBJ1-1, with TRBD1 as a possible D gene (6 bases). The CDR3 has 15 residues. V lost 5 bases to trimming and J lost 1 base, with 14 bases between them. Germline-derived CDR1 and CDR2 are LNHDA and SQIVND (reference sequence). Written as DNA, the CDR3 is TGTGCCAGTAGTGACATACCAGGGGCGAACACTGAAGCTTTCTTT. Its protein is CASSDIPGANTEAFF.

This chain links TRBV28 with TRBJ2-2, with D possibly matching TRBD1 (6 bases). Germline V lookup: CDR1 MDHEN, CDR2 SYDVKM. Trimming removed 2 bases from V and 4 bases from J, with 8 bases in between. The CDR3 sequence is 14 residues long. In DNA, the CDR3 is TGTGCCAGCAGTTTAAACAGGGCCACCGGGGAGCTGTTTTTT. Translating it yields CASSLNRATGELFF.

J is TRBJ1-4 and V is TRBV5-6; unclear D gene. Germline lookup yields CDR1 SGHDT and CDR2 YYEEEE. The germline V and J ends were trimmed by 4 bases and 1 base, with 8 bases remaining between them. The CDR3 is 14 amino acids. CDR3 in amino acids: CASSPGGTNEKLFF. The CDR3 DNA sequence: TGTGCCAGCAGCCCGGGTGGAACTAATGAAAAACTGTTTTTT.

The chain couples TRBV27 to TRBJ2-5; D remains unclear. The length of the CDR3 is 16 residues. V was shortened by 0 bases and J by 2 bases, with 13 bases between the two germline ends. CDR1 is MNHEY and CDR2 is SMNVEV in the germline V gene (reference sequence). The CDR3 sequence is CASSLSNRNRQETQYF. In nucleotides, the CDR3 is TGTGCCAGCAGTTTATCAAACAGAAATAGACAAGAGACCCAGTACTTC.

The chain is built from TRBV25-1 and TRBJ1-5, with 8 nucleotides matching TRBD1. Germline V gene data show CDR1 as MGHDK and CDR2 as SYGVNS. J was trimmed by 5 bases and V by 4 bases; bases with no gene match: 7. This CDR3 comprises 15 residues. CDR3 coding DNA: TGTGCCAGCAGTGCCGCTGGACAGGGCGATCAGCCCCAGCATTTT. Encoded protein: CASSAAGQGDQPQHF. Looking up the rest from reference TRBV25-1 and TRBJ1-5 gives the full variable domain: EADIYQTPRYLVIGTGKKITLECSQTMGHDKMYWYQQDPGMELHLIHYSYGVNSTEKGDLSSESTVSRIRTEHFPLTLESARPSHTSQYLCASSAAGQGDQPQHFGDGTRLSIL.

The CDR3 here is CASRGLRNEQYF. The CDR3 coding sequence is TGTGCCAGCAGGGGCCTTCGGAACGAGCAGTACTTC. This sequence joins TRBV12-3 or TRBV12-4 and TRBJ2-7, with D hard to call. CDR3 length: 12 residues. Trimming cost V 6 bases and J 5 bases, with 11 bases left between them.

This chain links TRBV27 with TRBJ1-2; 7 nucleotides align to TRBD1. The germline CDR1 and CDR2 sequences are MNHEY and SMNVEV (reference sequence). Trimming at V came to 2 bases and at J to 4 bases, leaving 7 bases not matched to a gene. This CDR3 has 15 amino acids. CDR3 amino acids: CASSLLAGGTYGYTF. CDR3 coding DNA: TGTGCCAGCAGTTTACTGGCAGGGGGGACCTATGGCTACACCTTC.

This clone has just a few counts. V usage is TRBV19 and J usage is TRBJ2-4; 12 nucleotides match TRBD2. The CDR3 has 20 residues. Per germline, CDR1 LNHDA and CDR2 SQIVND (reference sequence). Trimming at V came to 1 base and at J to 0 bases, leaving 10 bases not matched to a gene. CDR3 loop: CASSIALTSGGTAAKNIQYF. CDR3 DNA: TGTGCCAGTAGTATAGCCCTTACTAGCGGGGGGACCGCAGCCAAAAACATTCAGTACTTC.

V and J are TRBV15 and TRBJ1-2; weak D call: TRBD1 (6 bases). CDR1 LNHNV and CDR2 YYDKDF come from the germline V gene (reference sequence). The CDR3 consists of 17 residues. V shed 0 bases and J shed 3 bases, with 17 bases lying between them. CDR3 nucleotides: TGTGCCACCAGCAGAGATCTTACACAGGGAAGGGACTATGGCTACACCTTC. This codes for CATSRDLTQGRDYGYTF.